The 24 T cell receptor beta chains reported below all come from one sample, sequenced in a study of blood T cell repertoires in COVID-19. The assay was immunoSEQ multiplex PCR, and TCRdb's table has in-frame clones only and misses some. Among roughly 170,000 clones, around 80% were seen once, and the ten largest hold 6.5% to 8.5%. Sequencing was done on a sample of peripheral blood. The receptors were sampled from a human donor in a cohort sampled during active COVID-19.

There are a few counts of this clone. The rearrangement links TRBV11-3 to TRBJ1-1; D might be TRBD1 (5 bases). This CDR3 region has 17 residues. Germline values: CDR1 SGHNT, CDR2 YENEEA. The V and J ends lost 3 bases and 1 base respectively, with 18 bases between them. The DNA of the CDR3 is TGTGCCAGCAGCTTCTCTCAGGAGGGGAAAAGGAACACTGAAGCTTTCTTT. Translated, it gives CASSFSQEGKRNTEAFF.

This clone was counted a few times. V gene TRBV10-2 combines with J gene TRBJ1-5, with 8 nucleotides matching TRBD1. CDR1 is WSHSY and CDR2 is SAAADI in the germline V gene. The CDR3 covers 14 residues. With 6 bases clipped from V and 1 base from J, the junction kept 2 bases outside the gene matches. In nucleotides, the CDR3 is TGCGCCAGCAGCCGACAGGGGAGCAATCAGCCCCAGCATTTT. Protein sequence: CASSRQGSNQPQHF.

This clone was counted a single time. This chain links TRBV7-9 with TRBJ1-4, with D unclear. The CDR3 runs 13 residues. Looked up from germline, CDR1 is SEHNR and CDR2 is FQNEAQ (reference sequence). Between the trimmed V and J ends, which lost 4 bases and 8 bases, there was a span of 11 bases. This chain's CDR3 is CASSSSALEKLFF. The CDR3 bases are TGTGCCAGCAGCTCCTCCGCGCTGGAAAAACTGTTTTTT. Looking up the rest from reference TRBV7-9 and TRBJ1-4 gives the full variable domain: DTGVSQNPRHKITKRGQNVTFRCDPISEHNRLYWYRQTLGQGPEFLTYFQNEAQLEKSRLLSDRFSAERPKGSFSTLEIQRTEQGDSAMYLCASSSSALEKLFFGSGTQLSVL.

V gene TRBV7-6 combines with J gene TRBJ1-4; D remains ambiguous. Trimming took off 2 bases at V and 0 bases at J, with 10 bases between the two ends. In germline, CDR1 is SGHVS, CDR2 FNYEAQ. The CDR3 totals 16 residues. The CDR3 coding sequence is TGTGCCAGCAGCTTACCACCAGGCCCAACTAATGAAAAACTGTTTTTT. As protein: CASSLPPGPTNEKLFF.

V usage is TRBV19 and J usage is TRBJ1-2; TRBD1 agrees at 12 bases. CDR3 length: 16 residues. Per the germline V gene, CDR1 is LNHDA and CDR2 is SQIVND (reference sequence). Trimming removed 4 bases from V and 6 bases from J; junction bases left unmatched: 9. This CDR3 reads CASSRSGTGGRNGYTF. Written as DNA, the CDR3 is TGTGCCAGTAGTAGATCCGGGACAGGGGGCAGGAATGGCTACACCTTC.

This clone was seen only a few times. This sample also contains other DNA sequences that code for the same CDR3. The chain employs TRBV3-1 (or the pseudogene TRBV3-2) and TRBJ1-1; D ambiguous. The CDR3 covers 13 residues. CDR1 and CDR2 from the germline V gene are LGHDT and YNNKEL (reference sequence). Trimming took 0 bases from V and 1 from J, leaving 3 bases between them. Here the CDR3 DNA reads TGTGCCAGCAGCCAAGACAGGAACACTGAAGCTTTCTTT. The encoded protein is CASSQDRNTEAFF.

In its sample, this clone was seen once. The chain has TRBV3-1 (or the pseudogene TRBV3-2) and TRBJ1-4, with a tentative D call TRBD1 (5 bases). Between the trimmed V and J ends, which lost 2 bases and 3 bases, there was a span of 7 bases. This CDR3 spans 14 amino acids. The V gene's germline CDR1 is LGHDT and CDR2 YNNKEL (reference sequence). The CDR3 DNA is TGTGCCAGCAGCCAATGGGGGGCTAATGAAAAACTGTTTTTT. It yields the protein CASSQWGANEKLFF.

The sample holds one count of this clone. This sequence joins TRBV20-1 and TRBJ1-2; a weak D match, TRBD1 (6 bases). The CDR3 totals 13 residues. Trimming removed 3 bases from V and 4 bases from J, with 12 bases in between. Per the germline V gene, CDR1 is DFQATT and CDR2 is SNEGSKA (reference sequence). The CDR3 loop is CSASNRDGYGYTF. In DNA form, the CDR3 reads TGCAGTGCTAGTAACAGGGACGGCTATGGCTACACCTTC.

The chain is built from TRBV19 and TRBJ1-1, with D possibly being TRBD1 (5 bases). Germline V gene sequence: CDR1 LNHDA, CDR2 SQIVND (reference sequence). Trimming pared 6 bases from V and 3 bases from J, leaving 17 bases between. This CDR3 has 15 residues. The CDR3 nucleotides read TGTGCCAGTAGCCCGGGGGAGGGATGGGACACTGAAGCTTTCTTT. The encoded protein is CASSPGEGWDTEAFF.

The rearrangement joins TRBV7-2 to TRBJ1-4, with D unresolved. V was trimmed by 2 bases and J by 8 bases, leaving 6 bases between them. The CDR3 loop spans 12 amino acids. Germline assignment: CDR1 SGHTA and CDR2 FQGNSA. As DNA, the CDR3 is TGTGCCAGCAGCTTAATGAGGGAAAAACTGTTTTTT. Translation gives CASSLMREKLFF.

This clone was counted a few times. The rearrangement uses TRBV18 and TRBJ1-6; 9 nucleotides agree with TRBD1. Trimming cost V 3 bases and J 7 bases; bases outside gene matches: 10. The CDR3 is 17 residues long. Germline CDR1 is KGHSH and CDR2 is LQKENI. CDR3 DNA: TGTGCCAGCTCACCGTACACAGGGGGCATTACGAATTCACCCCTCCACTTT. It codes for CASSPYTGGITNSPLHF.

This CDR3 is CASSQRGGGTLINEQFF. DNA of the CDR3: TGTGCCAGCAGCCAGCGGGGGGGCGGCACTCTTATCAATGAGCAGTTCTTC. The chain recombines TRBV7-9 with TRBJ2-1, with 10 bases matching TRBD2. V shed 5 bases, J shed 6 bases, and the junction held 13 bases outside the gene matches. Per germline, CDR1 SEHNR and CDR2 FQNEAQ (reference sequence). The CDR3 contains 17 residues.

This clone has a handful of counts. The chain is built from TRBV5-8 and TRBJ1-4; 7 bases line up with TRBD1. From germline, CDR1 is SGHTS and CDR2 YDEGEE. This CDR3 spans 16 amino acids. V lost 7 bases and J lost 0; bases outside the gene matches: 9. This chain's CDR3 is CASESGTESTNEKLFF. CDR3 nucleotides: TGTGCCAGCGAGTCGGGGACAGAGTCAACTAATGAAAAACTGTTTTTT.

The CDR3 sequence is CASSPGGVQENIQYF. In nucleotides, the CDR3 is TGCGCCAGCAGCCCCGGGGGGGTCCAGGAAAACATTCAGTACTTC. V and J are TRBV5-1 and TRBJ2-4, with 8 bases that match TRBD2. The CDR3 totals 15 residues. Germline loops: CDR1 SGHRS, CDR2 YFSETQ. The V segment lost 4 bases and the J segment 5 bases; nucleotides outside the gene matches: 8.

The V call is TRBV30, the J call TRBJ1-2; 7 bases agree with TRBD1. Trimming took 1 base from V and 4 from J; bases not matched to a gene: 3. The CDR3 covers 13 residues. Germline CDR1 GTSNPN, CDR2 SVGIG (reference sequence). The CDR3 protein is CAWSEGGSYGYTF. The CDR3 DNA is TGTGCCTGGAGTGAAGGGGGCAGCTATGGCTACACCTTC.

This clone was counted only a few times. The V and J genes are TRBV7-8 and TRBJ2-1; 7 nucleotides line up with TRBD2. Per the germline V gene, CDR1 is SGHVS and CDR2 is FQNEAQ. This CDR3 spans 14 amino acids. V lost 0 bases, J lost 7 bases, and 3 bases stayed unmatched. For the CDR3, the DNA is TGTGCCAGCAGCTTAGCGGGGGGAGGGAATGAGCAGTTCTTC. Amino acids: CASSLAGGGNEQFF. Using reference TRBV7-8 and TRBJ2-1 for the parts outside the CDR3, the full variable domain is GAGVSQSPRYKVAKRGQDVALRCDPISGHVSLFWYQQALGQGPEFLTYFQNEAQLDKSGLPSDRFFAERPEGSVSTLKIQRTQQEDSAVYLCASSLAGGGNEQFFGPGTRLTVL.

J is TRBJ2-5 and V is TRBV9; D is undetermined. CDR3 length: 14 residues. V lost 0 bases and J lost 2, with 8 bases in between. Germline CDR1 SGDLS, CDR2 YYNGEE. The CDR3 DNA is TGTGCCAGCAGCGTAGGCCCTAATCAAGAGACCCAGTACTTC. This codes for CASSVGPNQETQYF.

V usage is TRBV6-2 or TRBV6-3 and J usage is TRBJ2-7, with a weak D call TRBD2 (7 bases). Between the trimmed V and J ends, which lost 0 bases and 3 bases, there was a span of 15 bases. Germline assignment: CDR1 MNHEY and CDR2 SVGEGT. The CDR3 covers 16 residues. The CDR3 loop is CASSYSDGGPIYEQYF. The CDR3 DNA follows: TGTGCCAGCAGTTACTCCGACGGGGGGCCGATCTACGAGCAGTACTTC.

This CDR3 reads CASSQDRSTNEKLFF. Here the CDR3 DNA reads TGCGCCAGCAGCCAAGACCGGTCAACTAATGAAAAACTGTTTTTT. The chain carries TRBV4-1 and TRBJ1-4, with D unresolved. The CDR3 consists of 15 residues. CDR1 is MGHRA and CDR2 is YSYEKL in the germline V gene. Trimming took 0 bases from V and 0 from J, leaving 5 bases between them.

The gene calls are TRBV27 and TRBJ2-7; D perhaps matches TRBD2 (5 bases). This CDR3 is 16 amino acids long. V was trimmed by 4 bases and J by 4 bases, leaving 20 bases between them. From germline, CDR1 is MNHEY and CDR2 SMNVEV (reference sequence). CDR3 protein: CASSWTFHGGSYEQYF. In DNA form, the CDR3 reads TGTGCCAGCAGTTGGACGTTCCACGGAGGTTCATACGAGCAGTACTTC.

J is TRBJ2-7 and V is TRBV9; the D gene is possibly TRBD2 (6 bases). Germline loops: CDR1 SGDLS, CDR2 YYNGEE. This CDR3 spans 15 amino acids. With 4 bases removed from V and 4 bases from J, the gap between germline ends came to 18 bases. CDR3 residues: CASSKKGGGWYEQYF. The CDR3 nucleotides are TGTGCCAGCAGCAAAAAGGGAGGCGGATGGTACGAGCAGTACTTC.

The chain is built from TRBV11-2 and TRBJ2-7; the D gene is possibly TRBD1 (5 bases). The CDR3 extends over 15 amino acids. V dropped 1 base and J dropped 7 bases, with 17 bases sitting between them. Germline loops: CDR1 SGHAT, CDR2 FQNNGV. The DNA of the CDR3 is TGTGCCAGCAGCTTAGGGGCCTCAGGGATGGGGGAGCAGTACTTC. Its translation is CASSLGASGMGEQYF.

The chain links TRBV2 to TRBJ2-1; 9 nucleotides match TRBD1. Unmatched junction bases numbered 1, after V lost 6 bases and J lost 1 base. The CDR3 has 14 amino acids. Looked up from germline, CDR1 is SNHLY and CDR2 is FYNNEI. The CDR3 here is CASRDRGSYNEQFF. The CDR3 DNA is TGTGCCAGCAGAGACAGGGGGTCCTACAATGAGCAGTTCTTC.

The chain's CDR3 is CASSLFERGGLIYEQYF. The CDR3 DNA follows: TGTGCCAGCAGCTTATTCGAGCGGGGGGGCCTCATCTACGAGCAGTACTTC. The V and J genes are TRBV7-9 and TRBJ2-7; 10 nucleotides line up with TRBD2. There are 17 residues in the CDR3. CDR1 is SEHNR and CDR2 is FQNEAQ in the germline V gene (reference sequence). J gave up 3 bases and V 2 bases, and 10 bases lay outside the gene matches. The full variable domain, with the rest looked up from reference TRBV7-9 and TRBJ2-7, is DTGVSQNPRHKITKRGQNVTFRCDPISEHNRLYWYRQTLGQGPEFLTYFQNEAQLEKSRLLSDRFSAERPKGSFSTLEIQRTEQGDSAMYLCASSLFERGGLIYEQYFGPGTRLTVT.